The present T cell receptor (beta chain) was sequenced within a study of identical twins. Germline V lookup: CDR1 SGHKS, CDR2 YYEKEE (reference sequence). The CDR3 sequence is 12 residues long. V dropped 3 bases and J dropped 3 bases, with 7 bases sitting between them. MiXCR, run by TCRdb on the 5' RACE reads, gives a single entry per CDR3 protein. The repertoire holds fewer than 250,000 distinct CDR3 sequences, less than 9.5% seen once, with just over 5% in the top ten. The sample holds a few counts of this clonotype. J is TRBJ2-7 and V is TRBV5-5; D unclear. Sample: memory (CD45RO+) T cells sorted from blood. The sequence came from a woman between 18 and 29 years old in good health. This CDR3 reads CASSYDFYEQYF. DNA of the CDR3: TGTGCCAGCAGCTATGACTTCTACGAGCAGTACTTC. The whole variable domain, filled in from reference TRBV5-5 and TRBJ2-7, reads DAGVTQSPTHLIKTRGQQVTLRCSPISGHKSVSWYQQVLGQGPQFIFQYYEKEERGRGNFPDRFSARQFPNYSSELNVNALLLGDSALYLCASSYDFYEQYFGPGTRLTVT.